This T cell receptor (beta chain) stems from a study of vaccination and CD4 T cells after COVID-19. Notes on this clonotype: Its target is not known.

Treatment noted: approximately 9-day PBMC culture with coronavirus spike peptide pools or control peptides (ViraFEST assay). Half-medium changes with fresh IL-2 medium occurred on days 3 and 7. Cultured CD4+ T-cell DNA underwent Oncomine TCR Beta short-read sequencing. TCRdb processed the PCR reads anew with MiXCR; each CDR3 protein has one entry. The data hold about 20,000 distinct CDR3 sequences, with about 68% observed a single time. Trimming pared 0 bases from V and 7 bases from J, leaving 12 bases between. The CDR3 covers 15 residues. The germline V gene has CDR1 LNHNV and CDR2 YYDKDF (reference sequence). Regarding the study as a whole: Convalescent patients' median share of reactive clones seen only post-vaccination was approximately 85%.

This clonotype originated in a human donor who had recovered from COVID-19. The V and J genes are TRBV15 and TRBJ1-4, with unresolved D. Sequencing was performed on CD4+ T cells from blood, cultured in vitro. The CDR3 loop reads CATSRERGVGEKLFF. The CDR3 bases are TGTGCCACCAGCAGAGAGCGGGGAGTTGGTGAAAAACTGTTTTTT.